These 5 T cell receptor beta chains originate from one sample sequenced in a study of shared clonotypes between healthy human individuals. Clones were sequenced by immunoSEQ multiplex PCR, and TCRdb holds only the in-frame ones, with some missing. In the table there are roughly 2.5 million clones, roughly 92% of which are singletons. Material: naive CD4+ T cells sorted from blood. Subset noted: CD45RA+ positively selected. The receptors come from a man aged 18 to 35 in good health.

This clone has only a few counts. The sample has other DNA sequences that encode this CDR3 too. This chain links TRBV30 with TRBJ1-1; D may be TRBD1 (5 bases). Germline V CDR1 and CDR2: GTSNPN, SVGIG (reference sequence). CDR3 length: 13 residues. Trimming took 1 base from V and 1 from J, leaving 7 bases between them. The CDR3 region is CAWSAGPNTEAFF. The CDR3 coding sequence is TGTGCCTGGAGTGCGGGACCGAACACTGAAGCTTTCTTT.

The chain recombines TRBV19 with TRBJ1-5, with 8 bases matching TRBD1. Per germline, CDR1 LNHDA and CDR2 SQIVND (reference sequence). CDR3 length: 16 amino acids. Trimming removed 5 bases from V and 2 bases from J; junction bases left unmatched: 8. CDR3 protein: CASSPVDRGGNQPQHF. CDR3 bases: TGTGCCAGTAGTCCCGTAGACAGGGGCGGCAATCAGCCCCAGCATTTT.

The genes are TRBV6-5 and TRBJ1-1; TRBD1 might be the D (6 bases). Germline lookup yields CDR1 MNHEY and CDR2 SVGAGI. V lost 6 bases and J lost 7, with 18 bases in between. The CDR3 has 14 residues. The CDR3 sequence: CASRNREVGGEAFF. CDR3 nucleotide sequence: TGTGCCAGCAGAAACAGGGAGGTAGGGGGTGAAGCTTTCTTT.

For this clone: This specimen includes other DNA sequences encoding the same CDR3. The rearrangement links TRBV5-4 to TRBJ2-1; perhaps TRBD1 as D (6 bases). CDR1 and CDR2 from the germline V gene are SGHNT and YYREEE (reference sequence). Deletions cut 2 bases from V and 3 bases from J, with 12 bases between. The CDR3 runs 15 residues. For the CDR3, the DNA is TGTGCCAGCAGCTTAGGGGGTGTCGGCTACAATGAGCAGTTCTTC. It specifies CASSLGGVGYNEQFF.

Only a few counts were recorded for this clone. The sample holds other DNA sequences that translate to the same CDR3. The chain employs TRBV6-4 and TRBJ1-1, with TRBD1 as a possible D gene (5 bases). The CDR3 is 13 amino acids. Per the germline V gene, CDR1 is MRHNA and CDR2 is SNTAGT. The germline V and J ends were trimmed by 3 bases and 4 bases, with 9 bases remaining between them. The DNA for the CDR3 is TGTGCCAGCAGTGAAGGGGTGGGCACTGAAGCTTTCTTT. Translating gives CASSEGVGTEAFF.